These 26 T cell receptor beta chains were all obtained from the same sample, sequenced in a study of blood T cells in healthy people across ages. Together with a sample-barcoded 5' primer, a J-beta primer mix was included in a second PCR lasting about 6 to 11 cycles. TCRdb ran MiXCR on the 5' RACE reads and lists one entry per CDR3 protein. Here the sample spans around 1,000,000 distinct CDR3 sequences, less than 45% being singletons. Specimen: blood. The receptors derive from a young man in good health.

The chain is built from TRBV6-5 and TRBJ1-2; no clear D. CDR3 length: 14 amino acids. Germline V CDR1 and CDR2: MNHEY, SVGAGI. The V and J ends lost 5 bases and 7 bases respectively, with 17 bases between them. In DNA, the CDR3 is TGTGCCAGCAGTGATCGGACTCCAACCGCTGGCTACACCTTC. Translation gives CASSDRTPTAGYTF.

The chain has TRBV6-2 or TRBV6-3 and TRBJ1-5; D is undetermined. This CDR3 is built from 16 residues. The germline V gene has CDR1 MNHEY and CDR2 SVGEGT. The ends were cut back, 2 bases at V and 7 bases at J, with 18 bases in the middle. CDR3 nucleotide sequence: TGTGCCAGCAGTTACCGGGCTTCGCAGGTCGGACAGCCCCAGCATTTT. Its protein product is CASSYRASQVGQPQHF.

The gene calls are TRBV30 and TRBJ1-6, with D maybe TRBD1 (5 bases). The CDR3 is 12 amino acids. CDR1 and CDR2 (germline): GTSNPN, SVGIG (reference sequence). V was shortened by 8 bases and J by 7 bases, with 12 bases between the two germline ends. CDR3 in DNA: TGTGCCGCGGCAGGGTTGAATTCACCCCTCCACTTT. This codes for CAAAGLNSPLHF. Using reference TRBV30 and TRBJ1-6 for the parts outside the CDR3, the full variable domain is SQTIHQWPATLVQPVGSPLSLECTVEGTSNPNLYWYRQAAGRGLQLLFYSVGIGQISSEVPQNLSASRPQDRQFILSSKKLLLSDSGFYLCAAAGLNSPLHFGNGTRLTVT.

The J gene is TRBJ2-3, the V gene TRBV3-1, with TRBD1 as a possible D gene (6 bases). Trimming took off 7 bases at V and 6 bases at J, with 20 bases between the two ends. This CDR3 region has 15 residues. Germline values: CDR1 LGHDT, CDR2 YNNKEL (reference sequence). The CDR3 DNA reads TGTGCCAGCATGCCAAACAGGGCAATTTTGGATACGCAGTATTTT. Its protein is CASMPNRAILDTQYF.

This clonotype has just a few counts. This chain uses TRBV12-3 or TRBV12-4 with TRBJ1-5; 8 bases fit TRBD1. Trimming at V came to 7 bases and at J to 7 bases, leaving 6 bases not matched to a gene. This CDR3 contains 13 residues. The CDR3: CASTGTGVQPQHF. In DNA form, the CDR3 reads TGTGCCAGCACCGGGACAGGAGTCCAGCCCCAGCATTTT.

CDR3 sequence reads: CASSISTSGNYNEQFF. The CDR3 DNA is TGCGCCAGCAGCATCTCGACTAGCGGAAACTACAATGAGCAGTTCTTC. The genes are TRBV5-1 and TRBJ2-1; 9 positions match TRBD2. The CDR3 covers 16 residues. V gave up 4 bases and J gave up 3 bases; unmatched junction bases: 8. Looked up from germline, CDR1 is SGHRS and CDR2 is YFSETQ.

The CDR3: CASSYSRAFDGEKLFF. CDR3 nucleotide sequence: TGTGCCAGCAGTTACTCGAGGGCGTTCGACGGTGAAAAACTGTTTTTT. The V call is TRBV6-2 or TRBV6-3, the J call TRBJ1-4; no firm D call. The CDR3 consists of 16 residues. Per the germline V gene, CDR1 is MNHEY and CDR2 is SVGEGT. Trimming stripped 0 bases from V and 7 bases from J, with 15 bases between.

This chain connects TRBV6-5 to TRBJ2-3; D not resolved. V was cut by 8 bases and J by 1 base, with 16 bases left in between. This CDR3 spans 15 amino acids. The germline gives CDR1 MNHEY, CDR2 SVGAGI. CDR3 loop: CASSPLGLGTDTQYF. The CDR3 DNA follows: TGTGCCAGCTCCCCTCTCGGTCTCGGCACAGATACGCAGTATTTT.

V and J are TRBV27 and TRBJ2-5; D is undetermined. V lost 6 bases, J lost 5 bases, and 13 bases lay in between. CDR1 is MNHEY and CDR2 is SMNVEV in the germline V gene (reference sequence). CDR3 length: 13 amino acids. CDR3 nucleotides: TGTGCCAGCAGCAGAGACCTCGGGGAGACCCAGTACTTC. Encoded protein: CASSRDLGETQYF.

A note on this clonotype: A much larger clone is a single base away; this may be a read error. This rearrangement joins TRBV6-2 or TRBV6-3 to TRBJ2-5; D uncertain. Trimming cost V 3 bases and J 3 bases, with 5 bases left between them. Germline V gene data show CDR1 as MNHEY and CDR2 as SVGEGT. The CDR3 is 12 amino acids. CDR3 coding DNA: TGTGCCAGCAGTTATTGGGAAGAGACCCAGTACTTC. Its translation is CASSYWEETQYF.

The V gene is TRBV20-1, the J gene TRBJ1-2; 7 nucleotides match TRBD1. This CDR3 spans 15 amino acids. Germline V CDR1 and CDR2: DFQATT, SNEGSKA (reference sequence). The V gene end was trimmed by 2 bases and the J gene end by 3 bases; junction bases not matched to a gene: 9. CDR3 sequence reads: CSARPGTAIHYGYTF. CDR3 coding DNA: TGCAGTGCTAGACCTGGGACAGCCATACACTATGGCTACACCTTC.

The V call is TRBV13, the J call TRBJ1-1, with 9 positions matching TRBD1. The length of the CDR3 is 14 residues. Per the germline V gene, CDR1 is PRHDT and CDR2 is FYEKMQ (reference sequence). With V trimmed by 0 bases and J by 10 bases, 6 bases remained unmatched. CDR3 sequence reads: CASSLGDRGRRAFF. CDR3 DNA: TGTGCCAGCAGCTTAGGGGACAGGGGACGGCGAGCTTTCTTT.

The chain has TRBV4-2 and TRBJ2-5; 11 positions match TRBD1. J lost 11 bases, V lost 4 bases, and 12 bases had no gene match. In germline, CDR1 is LGHNA, CDR2 YNFKEQ. The CDR3 has 15 amino acids. CDR3 bases: TGTGCCAGCAGCCGCGGACAGGGGGCGGACAATGAGCAGTACTTC. As protein: CASSRGQGADNEQYF.

In DNA form, the CDR3 reads TGCAGTCCCTGGGGAACGGAGGCAGGCAGTTCTCGCACAGATACGCAGTATTTT. Translating it yields CSPWGTEAGSSRTDTQYF. The V call is TRBV20-1, the J call TRBJ2-3; perhaps TRBD2 as D (5 bases). Trimming removed 8 bases at V and 1 base at J, with 28 bases between. Per the germline V gene, CDR1 is DFQATT and CDR2 is SNEGSKA (reference sequence). This CDR3 region has 18 residues.

This chain connects TRBV2 to TRBJ2-1, with 7 positions matching TRBD2. This CDR3 has 15 residues. Germline V CDR1 and CDR2: SNHLY, FYNNEI. V shed 11 bases and J 5 bases; nucleotides not matched to a gene: 15. The CDR3 DNA reads TGTGCCGACGGCTGGGAGGGGTTCCCGGACAATGAGCAGTTCTTC. It encodes CADGWEGFPDNEQFF.

The table lists this clonotype with many counts. This chain joins TRBV10-3 and TRBJ1-4; a possible D gene is TRBD1 (6 bases). This CDR3 comprises 13 residues. The V gene's germline CDR1 is ENHRY and CDR2 SYGVKD. V gave up 10 bases and J gave up 7 bases, with 16 bases separating them. The CDR3: CATLQGEGEKLFF. CDR3 nucleotides: TGTGCCACCCTACAGGGAGAAGGTGAAAAACTGTTTTTT.

The chain couples TRBV6-2 or TRBV6-3 to TRBJ2-5, with no clear D. The J call may be in error: the DNA end matches TRBJ2-7 better. The CDR3 contains 14 residues. Germline V gene sequence: CDR1 MNHEY, CDR2 SVGEGT. CDR3 amino acids: CASSFPQAVYEQYF. CDR3 in DNA: TGTGCCAGCAGTTTCCCTCAGGCAGTTTACGAGCAGTACTTC.

V is TRBV27 and J is TRBJ2-5; tentative D call: TRBD2 (5 bases). The J call is in doubt because the DNA end fits TRBJ2-7 better. CDR3 length: 13 amino acids. CDR1 is MNHEY and CDR2 is SMNVEV in the germline V gene (reference sequence). DNA for the CDR3: TGTGCCAGCAGTTGGGGAGACGGAACCGAGCAGTACTTC. It codes for CASSWGDGTEQYF.

V is TRBV7-9 and J is TRBJ2-2; 11 positions match TRBD1. Losses at the gene ends were 5 bases for V and 0 bases for J; bases not matched to a gene: 8. CDR3 length: 18 residues. Germline-derived CDR1 and CDR2 are SEHNR and FQNEAQ (reference sequence). The CDR3: CASSHLRDRGTNTGELFF. The CDR3, as DNA: TGTGCCAGCAGCCATCTCCGGGACAGGGGGACGAACACCGGGGAGCTGTTTTTT.

This chain uses TRBV12-3 or TRBV12-4 with TRBJ1-1; D is possibly TRBD1 (5 bases). Trimming pared 3 bases from V and 7 bases from J, leaving 9 bases between. CDR3 length: 12 residues. The CDR3 DNA reads as TGTGCCAGCAGTTTCTGGCAGGGTGAAGCTTTCTTT. Translation gives CASSFWQGEAFF.

The sample holds a few counts of this clonotype. For the CDR3, the DNA is TGTGCCAGCAAAAAGTCCCTGAGCACAGATACGCAGTATTTT. Encoded protein: CASKKSLSTDTQYF. The chain has TRBV7-2 and TRBJ2-3; the D is unclear. CDR3 length: 14 amino acids. V was trimmed by 7 bases and J by 0 bases, leaving 11 bases between them. The V gene's germline CDR1 is SGHTA and CDR2 FQGNSA.

This chain links TRBV4-3 with TRBJ2-3; 11 nucleotides line up with TRBD2. Germline trimming cut 0 bases from V and 5 bases from J; bases unmatched to any gene: 4. CDR1 and CDR2 from the germline V gene are LGHNA and YSLEER. CDR3 length equals 16 residues. CDR3 region: CASSQELAGGQDTQYF. CDR3 bases: TGCGCCAGCAGCCAAGAATTAGCGGGGGGGCAAGATACGCAGTATTTT.

The chain carries TRBV4-3 and TRBJ2-7; D is perhaps TRBD1 or TRBD2 (6 bases each). The CDR3 length is 17 residues. The germline CDR1 and CDR2 sequences are LGHNA and YSLEER. V lost 1 base, J lost 3 bases, and 19 bases lay in between. The CDR3 sequence: CASSQGKGVKGGYEQYF. CDR3 nucleotides: TGCGCCAGCAGCCAAGGAAAAGGTGTTAAGGGGGGCTACGAGCAGTACTTC.

The chain is built from TRBV29-1 and TRBJ1-1; D may be TRBD1 (6 bases). The germline V gene encodes CDR1 SQVTM and CDR2 ANQGSEA. CDR3 size: 15 residues. V lost 2 bases to trimming and J lost 1 base, with 14 bases between them. CDR3 sequence: CSVEWGGRGNTEAFF. CDR3 nucleotide sequence: TGCAGCGTTGAATGGGGCGGCAGGGGGAACACTGAAGCTTTCTTT.

The chain joins TRBV5-1 to TRBJ2-2; 11 bases align to TRBD2. The CDR3 is 19 amino acids. CDR1 is SGHRS and CDR2 is YFSETQ in the germline V gene. The trim removed 5 bases at V and 2 bases at J, leaving 14 bases unmatched. The CDR3 sequence: CASSPRLIAGGKNTGELFF. The CDR3 DNA sequence: TGCGCCAGCAGTCCCCGATTAATAGCGGGGGGGAAAAACACCGGGGAGCTGTTTTTT.

This clonotype was seen a few times. The chain couples TRBV28 to TRBJ1-5; D may be TRBD1 (6 bases). The germline gives CDR1 MDHEN, CDR2 SYDVKM. This CDR3 is built from 16 residues. The ends were cut back, 5 bases at V and 0 bases at J, with 14 bases in the middle. CDR3 residues: CASSIGTPYSNQPQHF. The DNA for the CDR3 is TGTGCCAGCAGTATCGGGACACCTTATAGCAATCAGCCCCAGCATTTT.